The rows below give T cell receptor beta chains drawn from one sample of a study of T-cell memory formation after mild COVID-19. TCRdb re-called the 5' RACE reads through MiXCR, storing one row per CDR3 protein. There are approximately 490,000 distinct CDR3 sequences in the sample; around 21% occur only once, and 12% lies in the top ten. The material sequenced was PBMCs or a T cell subset sorted from them (not recorded which). Receptor source: an adult woman who had mild COVID-19 (a few samples of this study predate the infection). Cell type and time point are not known. CDR3s include the opening cysteine and the closing phenylalanine or tryptophan. The order of the fields is CDR3 DNA, CDR3 protein, clone size, D gene, V gene, J gene. The D gene is left open where the match is weak. For some rows the clone size is stated as once, few or many, or as a class when expanded; others skip it.

TGTGCCAGCAGCTCCCTGCCGAACACTGAAGCTTTCTTT,CASSSLPNTEAFF,NA,NA,TRBV7-2,TRBJ1-1
TGCGCCAGCAGTCCTAAGGGGGCAGAAGATACGCAGTATTTT,CASSPKGAEDTQYF,few,TRBD1,TRBV23-1,TRBJ2-3
TGTGCCAGCAGCTTAGGGTGGAGGGAGACCCAGTACTTC,CASSLGWRETQYF,NA,NA,TRBV7-2,TRBJ2-5
TGCGCCAGCAGCTCACCGGACAGGGTGGACACTGAAGCTTTCTTT,CASSSPDRVDTEAFF,NA,TRBD1,TRBV5-1,TRBJ1-1
TGTGCCAGCAGCAACGGTAGGGCTGGGGCCAACGTCCTGACTTTC,CASSNGRAGANVLTF,NA,NA,TRBV7-3,TRBJ2-6
TGTGCCATCAGTGAGTCCGGAGGTCAGGGGAAGACCCAGTACTTC,CAISESGGQGKTQYF,few,NA,TRBV10-3,TRBJ2-5
TGTGCCAGCAGCTCGACAGGGGGCAATGAGCAGTTCTTC,CASSSTGGNEQFF,NA,TRBD1,TRBV11-2,TRBJ2-1
TGTGCCAGCAGTGTCCTAGCGGGGCATGACGAGCAGTTCTTC,CASSVLAGHDEQFF,few,TRBD2,TRBV2,TRBJ2-1
TGTGCCAGCAGCTTGCTTTCCGGGACATTACGGCACCACAATGAAAAACTGTTTTTT,CASSLLSGTLRHHNEKLFF,few,NA,TRBV7-6,TRBJ1-4
TGTGCCACCAGTGCGCGGGACACTGAAGCTTTCTTT,CATSARDTEAFF,NA,NA,TRBV24-1,TRBJ1-1
TGTGCCAGCAGCTCGCCCCCGGGGAGCGGGGGGTTTGGCGGCAAAAACATTCAGTACTTC,CASSSPPGSGGFGGKNIQYF,NA,TRBD2,TRBV7-9,TRBJ2-4
TGTGCCAGCAGCCAAGATCCCAGCGGGGGCAATGAGCAGTTCTTC,CASSQDPSGGNEQFF,few,TRBD2,TRBV4-2,TRBJ2-1
TGTGCCAGCAGTGTCGGACAGCTCGACCGGGGGTATGAGCAGTTCTTC,CASSVGQLDRGYEQFF,NA,NA,TRBV25-1,TRBJ2-1
TGTGCCAGCAGCTTAGGTACGATCTCCTACGAGCAGTACTTC,CASSLGTISYEQYF,many,NA,TRBV7-6,TRBJ2-7
TGCAGCGTTGGGGAGACCCGGGGGACCCAGTACTTC,CSVGETRGTQYF,NA,NA,TRBV29-1,TRBJ2-5
TGTGCCAGCAGCTTCGGGACGGTCTACAATGAGCAGTTCTTC,CASSFGTVYNEQFF,NA,NA,TRBV5-4,TRBJ2-1
TGTGCCAGCAGCCAATCTCACGCGACTGAAGCTTTCTTT,CASSQSHATEAFF,NA,NA,TRBV16,TRBJ1-1
TGTGCCAGTACCACACAGGGCATGTACACTGAAGCTTTCTTT,CASTTQGMYTEAFF,NA,NA,TRBV19,TRBJ1-1
TGCAGCGCCCCTGGGAGGGCAGGTTATGACACTGAAGCTTTCTTT,CSAPGRAGYDTEAFF,NA,NA,TRBV29-1,TRBJ1-1
TGTGCCAGCAGCGCCACAGGGTTAGGCCCTGAAGCTTTCTTT,CASSATGLGPEAFF,few,NA,TRBV7-3,TRBJ1-1
TGTGCCAGCAGAGGGACAAACTCCTACAATGAGCAGTTCTTC,CASRGTNSYNEQFF,NA,NA,TRBV9,TRBJ2-1
TGTGCCAGCAGTTTAGGGAGTCCGTGGGAGCAGTACTTC,CASSLGSPWEQYF,NA,NA,TRBV27,TRBJ2-7
TGTGCCTGGAGTCCCGGAGGGGCAGATACGCAGTATTTT,CAWSPGGADTQYF,many,NA,TRBV30,TRBJ2-3
TGTGCCAGCAGCACCCGGACTTTTTACGAGCAGTACTTC,CASSTRTFYEQYF,NA,NA,TRBV7-8,TRBJ2-7
TGTGCCAGCAGCAGAGGGGGTGGGGCGGGAGCTTACGACGAGCAGTACTTC,CASSRGGGAGAYDEQYF,few,NA,TRBV7-9,TRBJ2-7
TGTGCCAGCAGCGGACTAGGAGCGACAGATACGCAGTATTTT,CASSGLGATDTQYF,NA,TRBD2,TRBV7-7,TRBJ2-3
TGTGCCAGCAGCTTAGTCTCGGGGGGCCCAGATACGCAGTATTTT,CASSLVSGGPDTQYF,NA,NA,TRBV7-2,TRBJ2-3
TGTGCCAGCAGCTTAGGGGGGGGACAGGGGTCGGATACGCAGTATTTT,CASSLGGGQGSDTQYF,few,TRBD1,TRBV7-2,TRBJ2-3
TGTGCCAGCAGTGAAGTCCCGTTCACAGATACGCAGTATTTT,CASSEVPFTDTQYF,NA,NA,TRBV6-1,TRBJ2-3